This TCR beta chain was profiled in a study of T-cell memory formation after mild COVID-19. In the study overall: In these data, TCR clusters were largely donor specific.

The study, taken as a whole, reports: Day 15 to 85 contractors were CD4/CD8 balanced; later expanders leaned CD4+. Largely, contracting CD4+ clones fell within CM and EM, and contracting CD8+ clones within EMRA.

This clonotype was detected only once. Its antigen is currently unknown. CDR1 is SGHVS and CDR2 is FNYEAQ in the germline V gene. CDR3 length: 16 residues. V dropped 4 bases and J dropped 4 bases, with 17 bases sitting between them. TCRdb re-derived calls from the 5' RACE reads in MiXCR, one entry per CDR3 protein. Among approximately 340,000 distinct CDR3 sequences listed, approximately 13% were seen once. The source of this sequence is a man between 18 and 29 years old who had mild COVID-19 (a few samples of this study predate the infection). Cell type and time point are not known. J is TRBJ1-5 and V is TRBV7-6; tentatively, D is TRBD1 (6 bases). The sequencing sample was made of PBMCs or a T cell subset sorted from them (not recorded which). The CDR3 spells CASSSETGRANQPQHF. The CDR3 nucleotides read TGTGCCAGCAGCTCGGAGACAGGACGTGCTAATCAGCCCCAGCATTTT.